The 32 T cell receptor beta chains below were found in one sample sequenced in a study of blood T cells in healthy people across ages. Using a J-beta primer mix together with a sample-barcoded 5' primer, a second PCR was run for roughly 6 to 11 cycles. TCRdb processed the 5' RACE reads anew with MiXCR; each CDR3 protein has one entry. Here the sample spans over 1,200,000 distinct CDR3 sequences, approximately 60% being singletons. Sample: blood. All receptors derive from a man aged 18 to 29 in good health.

The gene calls are TRBV7-9 and TRBJ2-1; D possibly corresponds to TRBD1 (6 bases). CDR1 SEHNR and CDR2 FQNEAQ come from the germline V gene (reference sequence). This CDR3 has 14 amino acids. The V gene lost 2 bases and the J gene lost 9 bases, with 14 bases spanning the gap. CDR3 loop: CASSLIGRGGEQFF. In nucleotides, the CDR3 is TGTGCCAGCAGCTTAATCGGCAGAGGGGGTGAGCAGTTCTTC.

This chain uses TRBV5-6 with TRBJ2-2; TRBD2 is a possible D gene (5 bases). This CDR3 region has 16 residues. From germline, CDR1 is SGHDT and CDR2 YYEEEE. The V end was cut by 0 bases, the J end by 6 bases, with 15 bases between. In nucleotides, the CDR3 is TGTGCCAGCAGCTTGGAGTTGATGGCGGGCTCCGGGGAGCTGTTTTTT. Translated: CASSLELMAGSGELFF.

The chain uses TRBV5-1 and TRBJ2-7; D perhaps matches TRBD1 (5 bases). The CDR3 runs 15 residues. In germline, CDR1 is SGHRS, CDR2 YFSETQ. V lost 0 bases to trimming and J lost 1 base, with 11 bases between them. The CDR3 reads CASSLVPDRSYEQYF. DNA of the CDR3: TGCGCCAGCAGCTTGGTCCCCGACAGATCCTACGAGCAGTACTTC.

This clonotype has a count of ten or more. CDR3 residues: CASSLSGSHEQYF. The CDR3 DNA is TGCGCCAGCAGCTTGTCAGGGTCCCACGAGCAGTACTTC. The V and J genes are TRBV5-1 and TRBJ2-7, with a tentative D call TRBD1 (5 bases). Deletions cut 1 base from V and 5 bases from J, with 10 bases between. CDR1 and CDR2 from the germline V gene are SGHRS and YFSETQ. This CDR3 region has 13 residues. The full variable domain, with the rest looked up from reference TRBV5-1 and TRBJ2-7, is KAGVTQTPRYLIKTRGQQVTLSCSPISGHRSVSWYQQTPGQGLQFLFEYFSETQRNKGNFPGRFSGRQFSNSRSEMNVSTLELGDSALYLCASSLSGSHEQYFGPGTRLTVT.

The chain couples TRBV29-1 to TRBJ2-1; 11 positions match TRBD2. Germline CDR1 is SQVTM and CDR2 is ANQGSEA. The CDR3 sequence is 16 residues long. Germline trimming cut 4 bases from V and 5 bases from J; bases unmatched to any gene: 10. CDR3 residues: CSVVWRVAGGNNEQFF. CDR3 sequence (DNA): TGCAGCGTTGTATGGCGGGTAGCGGGGGGGAACAATGAGCAGTTCTTC.

CDR3 DNA: TGCGCCAGCAGCGCCGGGGTCGTCGATGAGCAGTTCTTC. Amino acid sequence: CASSAGVVDEQFF. J is TRBJ2-1 and V is TRBV5-1; D might be TRBD2 (5 bases). The CDR3 consists of 13 residues. Trimming stripped 4 bases from V and 8 bases from J, with 13 bases between. Germline V CDR1 and CDR2: SGHRS, YFSETQ.

This clonotype was seen only once. The chain has TRBV12-3 or TRBV12-4 and TRBJ2-5, with 10 nucleotides matching TRBD2. The CDR3 is 14 residues long. Trimming cost V 8 bases and J 7 bases; bases outside gene matches: 10. CDR3 in amino acids: CASLLSGGAGTQYF. The CDR3 DNA follows: TGTGCCAGCTTACTGAGCGGGGGGGCCGGGACCCAGTACTTC.

The V call is TRBV15, the J call TRBJ2-1, with 7 bases aligning to TRBD1. The CDR3 length is 13 residues. Germline V gene lookup returns CDR1 LNHNV and CDR2 YYDKDF (reference sequence). V shed 4 bases, J shed 13 bases, and the junction held 10 bases outside the gene matches. CDR3 DNA sequence: TGTGCCACCAGCACTGGGGCCGGGACAGATCAGTTCTTC. Encoded protein: CATSTGAGTDQFF.

The V and J genes are TRBV4-1 and TRBJ2-5; TRBD1 or TRBD2 may be the D gene (5 bases each). The CDR3 is 16 residues long. The V gene lost 3 bases and the J gene lost 4 bases, with 18 bases spanning the gap. Germline CDR1 and CDR2: MGHRA and YSYEKL. The CDR3 DNA is TGCGCCAGCAGCCATCCCCGGTCGGCAGGGAGAGAGACCCAGTACTTC. It is translated as CASSHPRSAGRETQYF.

This chain uses TRBV20-1 with TRBJ2-7; a possible D gene is TRBD1 (6 bases). V lost 0 bases, J lost 2 bases, and 14 bases lay in between. Germline-derived CDR1 and CDR2 are DFQATT and SNEGSKA (reference sequence). This CDR3 comprises 15 residues. The CDR3 loop reads CSARDFQGLTYEQYF. Here the CDR3 DNA reads TGCAGTGCTAGAGATTTTCAGGGGCTTACCTACGAGCAGTACTTC.

The CDR3 reads CASSSQTGARQETQYF. The CDR3, as DNA: TGTGCCAGCAGCTCCCAGACAGGGGCGAGACAAGAGACCCAGTACTTC. The chain combines TRBV7-9 with TRBJ2-5; 8 positions agree with TRBD1. The CDR3 is 16 amino acids. Per germline, CDR1 SEHNR and CDR2 FQNEAQ (reference sequence). V shed 4 bases and J 2 bases; nucleotides not matched to a gene: 9.

With regard to this clonotype: The junction shows a germline mismatch at one end, possibly a read error. The gene calls are TRBV7-9 and TRBJ2-3, with 8 bases that match TRBD1. The CDR3 runs 13 residues. Germline assignment: CDR1 SEHNR and CDR2 FQNEAQ (reference sequence). In DNA form, the CDR3 reads TGTGCCAGCAGCGGACAGGGCACAGATAAGCAGTATTTT. Its translation is CASSGQGTDKQYF.

V and J are TRBV28 and TRBJ1-2; 8 bases align to TRBD1. Germline CDR1 MDHEN, CDR2 SYDVKM. CDR3 length: 15 amino acids. The trim removed 1 base at V and 4 bases at J, leaving 5 bases unmatched. CDR3 region: CASSLLGTGRYGYTF. CDR3 sequence (DNA): TGTGCCAGCAGTTTATTAGGGACAGGCCGCTATGGCTACACCTTC.

This rearrangement joins TRBV27 to TRBJ2-7; a weak D match, TRBD1 (5 bases). The CDR3 contains 13 residues. V lost 5 bases to trimming and J lost 3 bases, with 11 bases between them. Per germline, CDR1 MNHEY and CDR2 SMNVEV (reference sequence). Written as DNA, the CDR3 is TGTGCCAGCAGTATTGGACAAATCTACGAGCAGTACTTC. Translated, it gives CASSIGQIYEQYF.

The rearrangement uses TRBV7-2 and TRBJ1-4, with D perhaps TRBD1 (6 bases). CDR3 length: 14 residues. V dropped 5 bases and J dropped 3 bases, with 10 bases sitting between them. Germline-derived CDR1 and CDR2 are SGHTA and FQGNSA. The CDR3 DNA reads TGTGCCAGCAGCCCGGGGGGCCCTAATGAAAAACTGTTTTTT. Translation gives CASSPGGPNEKLFF. The entire variable domain, with the rest obtained from reference TRBV7-2 and TRBJ1-4, is as follows: GAGVSQSPSNKVTEKGKDVELRCDPISGHTALYWYRQSLGQGLEFLIYFQGNSAPDKSGLPSDRFSAERTGGSVSTLTIQRTQQEDSAVYLCASSPGGPNEKLFFGSGTQLSVL.

V is TRBV7-9 and J is TRBJ2-7; 7 bases map to TRBD2. CDR1 is SEHNR and CDR2 is FQNEAQ in the germline V gene (reference sequence). CDR3 size: 14 residues. Unmatched junction bases numbered 9, after V lost 4 bases and J lost 6 bases. The CDR3 sequence is CASSSVGGSSEQYF. The CDR3 nucleotides read TGTGCCAGCAGCTCGGTCGGCGGGAGTAGCGAGCAGTACTTC.

The sample holds a few counts of this clonotype. V gene TRBV20-1 combines with J gene TRBJ2-5, with a tentative D call TRBD1 (6 bases). This CDR3 has 13 residues. Germline V gene lookup returns CDR1 DFQATT and CDR2 SNEGSKA (reference sequence). Deletions cut 6 bases from V and 1 base from J, with 12 bases between. This chain's CDR3 is CSALRGGQETQYF. The CDR3 nucleotides are TGCAGTGCCCTCAGGGGTGGCCAAGAGACCCAGTACTTC.

The chain employs TRBV25-1 and TRBJ2-5, with a weak D call TRBD2 (6 bases). The tail of the sequence fits TRBJ2-7 better, so the J call may be wrong. This CDR3 has 13 residues. Germline CDR1 is MGHDK and CDR2 is SYGVNS. DNA of the CDR3: TGTGCCACCGCAACGGGGGTTCGGAACGAGCAGTACTTC. It yields the protein CATATGVRNEQYF.

V is TRBV20-1 and J is TRBJ2-4, with 7 bases lining up with TRBD1. Germline V CDR1 and CDR2: DFQATT, SNEGSKA (reference sequence). V shed 0 bases, J shed 8 bases, and the junction held 4 bases outside the gene matches. The length of the CDR3 is 13 residues. For the CDR3, the DNA is TGCAGTGCTAGAGAACAGGGGTCCCACATTCAGTACTTC. Residues: CSAREQGSHIQYF.

V gene TRBV2 combines with J gene TRBJ1-2; 10 bases map to TRBD1. Germline trimming cut 5 bases from V and 8 bases from J; bases unmatched to any gene: 11. The CDR3 extends over 15 amino acids. The germline CDR1 and CDR2 sequences are SNHLY and FYNNEI. Here the CDR3 DNA reads TGTGCCAGCAGTCCACTTGACAGGGGGCCTAAGGGCTACACCTTC. It specifies CASSPLDRGPKGYTF.

V and J are TRBV6-5 and TRBJ2-5; 7 bases map to TRBD1. The end of the DNA aligns better with TRBJ2-7, so the J call may be wrong. This CDR3 is built from 13 residues. The germline gives CDR1 MNHEY, CDR2 SVGAGI. The CDR3 region is CASRPGQPYEQYF. The CDR3 DNA sequence: TGTGCCAGCAGGCCGGGACAGCCTTACGAGCAGTACTTC.

The chain joins TRBV6-4 to TRBJ1-1; TRBD1 might be the D (5 bases). V shed 0 bases and J shed 1 base, with 9 bases lying between them. The CDR3 loop spans 15 amino acids. CDR1 is MRHNA and CDR2 is SNTAGT in the germline V gene. This CDR3 reads CASSDSWGSNTEAFF. The CDR3 DNA follows: TGTGCCAGCAGTGACTCCTGGGGGTCGAACACTGAAGCTTTCTTT.

This clonotype occurred a few times. The chain couples TRBV5-1 to TRBJ2-5, with 8 bases aligning to TRBD1. Germline V gene sequence: CDR1 SGHRS, CDR2 YFSETQ. This CDR3 is 14 amino acids long. With V trimmed by 7 bases and J by 5 bases, 10 bases remained unmatched. The CDR3 sequence: CASEPGGVPETQYF. CDR3 nucleotides: TGCGCCAGCGAGCCAGGGGGCGTCCCGGAGACCCAGTACTTC.

Details on this clonotype: Germline and junction disagree at one end, which may indicate a read error. The V call is TRBV29-1, the J call TRBJ2-7; 10 nucleotides line up with TRBD1. The CDR3 covers 14 residues. Germline lookup yields CDR1 SQVTM and CDR2 ANQGSEA. The CDR3 DNA reads TGCAGTGTTGACGCGACAGGGGGCGGGTACGAGCAGTACTTC. It is translated as CSVDATGGGYEQYF.

A remark on this clonotype: At one boundary the junction diverges from the germline segment, which might be a read error. The chain employs TRBV7-9 and TRBJ1-2, with no clear D. The CDR3 is 13 amino acids. In germline, CDR1 is SEHNR, CDR2 FQNEAQ (reference sequence). The CDR3 DNA sequence: TGTGCCAGCAGTTTCGGGGAGCGGAATGGCTACACATTC. As protein: CASSFGERNGYTF.

This clonotype was detected only a few times. The V and J genes are TRBV4-2 and TRBJ2-7, with D maybe TRBD2 (5 bases). This CDR3 is built from 15 residues. The V end lost 2 bases, the J end lost 0 bases, and 11 bases lay between the germline ends. Germline V gene data show CDR1 as LGHNA and CDR2 as YNFKEQ. The CDR3 spells CASSQLGSSSYEQYF. DNA of the CDR3: TGTGCCAGCAGCCAACTAGGGAGCTCCTCCTACGAGCAGTACTTC.

The rearrangement links TRBV6-4 to TRBJ2-3; D perhaps matches TRBD1 (5 bases). The length of the CDR3 is 14 residues. Trimming pared 4 bases from V and 5 bases from J, leaving 13 bases between. CDR1 and CDR2 from the germline V gene are MRHNA and SNTAGT. This chain's CDR3 is CASSAAGFRDTQYF. CDR3 in DNA: TGTGCCAGCAGTGCGGCAGGGTTCAGAGATACGCAGTATTTT.

This clonotype was seen only once. The rearrangement joins TRBV27 to TRBJ1-2; TRBD1 might be the D (5 bases). Trimming pared 3 bases from V and 8 bases from J, leaving 16 bases between. Germline V lookup: CDR1 MNHEY, CDR2 SMNVEV (reference sequence). The length of the CDR3 is 14 residues. CDR3 sequence: CASSFDPRDPGYTF. In DNA, the CDR3 is TGTGCCAGCAGTTTCGACCCCCGGGACCCAGGCTACACCTTC.

This clonotype was detected a few times. CDR3 bases: TGTGCCAGCAGTGAAGATTGGCTAACAGGAGAGCAGTACTTC. Protein: CASSEDWLTGEQYF. This chain connects TRBV2 to TRBJ2-4; D is perhaps TRBD1 (5 bases). The CDR3 runs 14 residues. Germline V CDR1 and CDR2: SNHLY, FYNNEI. Trimming shortened V by 1 base and J by 13 bases, and 17 bases separated the two germline ends. Supplemented by reference TRBV2 and TRBJ2-4, the full variable domain reads EPEVTQTPSHQVTQMGQEVILRCVPISNHLYFYWYRQILGQKVEFLVSFYNNEISEKSEIFDDQFSVERPDGSNFTLKIRSTKLEDSAMYFCASSEDWLTGEQYFGAGTRLSVL.

As DNA, the CDR3 is TGTGCCAGCAGCCCATCATGGATAGTCTACGAGCAGTACTTC. Its translation: CASSPSWIVYEQYF. J is TRBJ2-4 and V is TRBV12-3 or TRBV12-4; D is unclear. The J call may be faulty, since TRBJ2-7 better matches the DNA end. The CDR3 contains 14 residues.

J is TRBJ2-7 and V is TRBV6-5; D unclear. CDR3 length equals 16 residues. V lost 0 bases to trimming and J lost 0 bases, with 12 bases between them. Germline V gene data show CDR1 as MNHEY and CDR2 as SVGAGI. Written as DNA, the CDR3 is TGTGCCAGCAGTTACTCCTTTCAGACTGACTCCTACGAGCAGTACTTC. The encoded protein is CASSYSFQTDSYEQYF.

CDR3 sequence reads: CASTPRGDRNTEAFF. CDR3 nucleotide sequence: TGCGCCAGCACCCCACGGGGAGACAGGAACACTGAAGCTTTCTTT. The rearrangement joins TRBV5-1 to TRBJ1-1, with TRBD1 as a possible D gene (5 bases). Trimming removed 6 bases at V and 1 base at J, with 16 bases between. The CDR3 loop spans 15 amino acids. Germline V gives CDR1 SGHRS, CDR2 YFSETQ. Variable domain in full (rest from reference TRBV5-1 and TRBJ1-1): KAGVTQTPRYLIKTRGQQVTLSCSPISGHRSVSWYQQTPGQGLQFLFEYFSETQRNKGNFPGRFSGRQFSNSRSEMNVSTLELGDSALYLCASTPRGDRNTEAFFGQGTRLTVV.